This T cell receptor (beta chain) was found in a study of identical twins. Study-wide results and limits: Out-of-frame alpha sequences shared by twins were enriched for low generation probability. Models underestimated out-of-frame TCR alpha sharing in monozygotic twins. The study reached conclusions through statistical analysis that was cross-sectional, not following the same donors.

The V gene end was trimmed by 5 bases and the J gene end by 5 bases; junction bases not matched to a gene: 12. The CDR3 runs 16 residues. Germline V lookup: CDR1 SGHVS, CDR2 FQNEAQ. As to this clonotype: Its antigen is still unknown.

MiXCR, applied by TCRdb to the 5' RACE reads, yields one record per CDR3 protein. Among 450,000 or so distinct CDR3 sequences, 13% to 15% were seen once, and the ten largest hold roughly 0.5%. A further study also used this sample, focusing on yellow fever vaccine responses in identical twins.

Material for sequencing was CD4+ T cells sorted from blood. The rearrangement links TRBV7-8 to TRBJ1-1, with 9 bases that match TRBD1. The receptor comes from a woman aged 18-29 years in good health. CDR3 region: CASSPRGGQGTTEAFF. CDR3 bases: TGTGCCAGCAGCCCTAGAGGAGGACAGGGGACAACTGAAGCTTTCTTT.